These T cell receptor beta chains were read from a single sample in a study of identical twins. TCRdb re-derived calls from the 5' RACE reads in MiXCR, one entry per CDR3 protein. This sample has roughly 710,000 distinct CDR3 sequences, with 6% to 6.5% found just once. Sequencing was carried out using naive T cells sorted from blood. These TCRs come from a man younger than 30 in good health. Each CDR3 is given without its conserved first and last residue. Fields, in order: CDR3 protein, clone size, V gene, J gene. Some rows have no size entry. The others give once, few or many, or a class for an expanded clone.

CDR3 protein: ASSLGPSGSETQY
clone size: .
V gene: TRBV13
J gene: TRBJ2-5

CDR3 protein: ASTYQRGQIAKNIQY
clone size: many
V gene: TRBV6-1
J gene: TRBJ2-4

CDR3 protein: ASSYIVGSNTDTQY
clone size: many
V gene: TRBV11-2
J gene: TRBJ2-3

CDR3 protein: ASSPTGAYYNEQF
clone size: .
V gene: TRBV9
J gene: TRBJ2-1

CDR3 protein: ASSQADYQETQY
clone size: many
V gene: TRBV4-2
J gene: TRBJ2-5

CDR3 protein: ASSPSGQGSSGYT
clone size: many
V gene: TRBV4-2
J gene: TRBJ1-2

CDR3 protein: SALDRDNEQF
clone size: many
V gene: TRBV20-1
J gene: TRBJ2-1

CDR3 protein: SASGRAVYTQY
clone size: many
V gene: TRBV20-1
J gene: TRBJ2-3

CDR3 protein: ASSDSGALTDTQY
clone size: many
V gene: TRBV6-4
J gene: TRBJ2-3

CDR3 protein: ASSASGNEAF
clone size: many
V gene: TRBV3-1
J gene: TRBJ1-1

CDR3 protein: ASSESRNEQF
clone size: many
V gene: TRBV10-1
J gene: TRBJ2-1

CDR3 protein: AWNLPGTSGRKSYNEQF
clone size: .
V gene: TRBV30
J gene: TRBJ2-1

CDR3 protein: ASSLWGQETQY
clone size: many
V gene: TRBV27
J gene: TRBJ2-5

CDR3 protein: ASSLGRTTDTQY
clone size: .
V gene: TRBV5-4
J gene: TRBJ2-3

CDR3 protein: ASRQRLGGGYEQY
clone size: many
V gene: TRBV6-1
J gene: TRBJ2-7

CDR3 protein: ASWGSGRAQGADTQY
clone size: few
V gene: TRBV6-1
J gene: TRBJ2-3

CDR3 protein: ASSSESAGANVLT
clone size: few
V gene: TRBV7-2
J gene: TRBJ2-6

CDR3 protein: ASGLKRVFSSNEQF
clone size: .
V gene: TRBV12-5
J gene: TRBJ2-1

CDR3 protein: ASSLSGTGPSYEQY
clone size: few
V gene: TRBV7-8
J gene: TRBJ2-7

CDR3 protein: ASSSNGGGYT
clone size: many
V gene: TRBV5-5
J gene: TRBJ1-2

CDR3 protein: ASSEVLTGGTDTQY
clone size: .
V gene: TRBV2
J gene: TRBJ2-3

CDR3 protein: ASSWKGTHGGTDTQY
clone size: many
V gene: TRBV28
J gene: TRBJ2-3

CDR3 protein: ASSLAQAEQF
clone size: few
V gene: TRBV5-1
J gene: TRBJ2-1

CDR3 protein: ASSYSGNKSPEAF
clone size: many
V gene: TRBV6-5
J gene: TRBJ1-1

CDR3 protein: ASSFGAAGELF
clone size: .
V gene: TRBV7-3
J gene: TRBJ2-2